This T cell receptor (beta chain) was obtained from a study of cytomegalovirus exposure and HLA in healthy donors. Measured with immunoSEQ multiplex PCR; TCRdb has only the in-frame clones, and not every one. The sample records a few hundred thousand clones, approximately 80% being singletons. The CDR3 has 16 amino acids. V lost 2 bases and J lost 2, with 15 bases in between. The germline gives CDR1 MNHNS, CDR2 SASEGT. The J gene is TRBJ1-1, the V gene TRBV6-1; a weak D match, TRBD1 (6 bases). Sample: PBMCs. This TCR derives from a woman aged 25-40 years in good health and CMV-seropositive. CDR3 bases: TGTGCCAGCAGTGAACCGGGACACGGAAGCAACACTGAAGCTTTCTTT. Protein: CASSEPGHGSNTEAFF.